The 16 T cell receptor beta chains below all came from one sample that was sequenced in a study of cytomegalovirus exposure and HLA in healthy donors (dated by TCRdb to the late 2010s). The receptor library was made with the immunoSEQ multiplex PCR assay. TCRdb stores this immuneACCESS table with in-frame sequences only. Part of the clones is absent; in the studies checked, under half of the shortfall reflects unresolved V genes, and no reason is known for the rest. The sample records approximately 110,000 clones, 90% to 95% of which are singletons. The ten largest clones represent around 1.3% of the sample. Sequencing was carried out using PBMCs. These receptors were obtained from a woman aged 18-29 years in good health and CMV-seronegative.

V gene TRBV7-2 combines with J gene TRBJ2-3; TRBD2 matches at 8 bases. The germline V gene has CDR1 SGHTA and CDR2 FQGNSA. The trim removed 2 bases at V and 6 bases at J, leaving 4 bases unmatched. The CDR3 consists of 14 residues. The CDR3 protein is CASSLFGGADTQYF. In DNA form, the CDR3 reads TGTGCCAGCAGCTTATTCGGGGGGGCGGATACGCAGTATTTT.

V gene TRBV4-1 combines with J gene TRBJ2-3; 9 bases agree with TRBD2. V trimming: 2 bases; J trimming: 5 bases; junction bases outside the gene matches: 14. From germline, CDR1 is MGHRA and CDR2 YSYEKL. The CDR3 runs 18 residues. Here the CDR3 reads CASSQRDHLGSGGDTQYF. CDR3 nucleotide sequence: TGCGCCAGCAGCCAAAGGGACCACTTGGGTAGCGGGGGAGATACGCAGTATTTT.

This clone was observed once. The V call is TRBV11-2, the J call TRBJ2-2; TRBD1 matches at 9 bases. Germline-derived CDR1 and CDR2 are SGHAT and FQNNGV. The J segment lost 8 bases and the V segment lost 3 bases, leaving 16 bases of the junction unmatched. The CDR3 contains 18 residues. In DNA, the CDR3 is TGTGCCAGCAGCTTCCTAGGGGTGGATGGACAGGGGAAAGGGGAGCTGTTTTTT. Protein product: CASSFLGVDGQGKGELFF. Supplemented by reference TRBV11-2 and TRBJ2-2, the full variable domain reads EAGVAQSPRYKIIEKRQSVAFWCNPISGHATLYWYQQILGQGPKLLIQFQNNGVVDDSQLPKDRFSAERLKGVDSTLKIQPAKLEDSAVYLCASSFLGVDGQGKGELFFGEGSRLTVL.

The gene calls are TRBV7-2 and TRBJ2-3; 8 bases line up with TRBD2. Germline V gene lookup returns CDR1 SGHTA and CDR2 FQGNSA. The CDR3 covers 15 residues. The ends lost 4 bases at V and 2 bases at J; junction bases unmatched: 5. CDR3 residues: CASSSVAGTTDTQYF. The CDR3 DNA follows: TGTGCCAGCAGCTCCGTAGCGGGAACCACAGATACGCAGTATTTT.

This clone was found once. J is TRBJ2-5 and V is TRBV11-1; a weak D match, TRBD2 (7 bases). The ends were cut back, 4 bases at V and 5 bases at J, with 20 bases in the middle. Germline values: CDR1 SGHAT, CDR2 FQDESV (reference sequence). The CDR3 consists of 16 residues. The CDR3 spells CASSWGGRSPLETQYF. In nucleotides, the CDR3 is TGTGCCAGCAGCTGGGGGGGGCGTTCTCCCCTGGAGACCCAGTACTTC.

This chain uses TRBV27 with TRBJ2-5; 8 positions match TRBD2. V lost 7 bases to trimming and J lost 1 base; unmatched junction nucleotides: 8. The germline V gene has CDR1 MNHEY and CDR2 SMNVEV (reference sequence). The CDR3 is made up of 15 amino acids. The CDR3 region is CASTPGGGLQETQYF. The CDR3 DNA sequence: TGTGCCAGCACCCCGGGGGGGGGCCTCCAAGAGACCCAGTACTTC.

The chain carries TRBV6-7 and TRBJ1-1; maybe TRBD1 (5 bases). TRBV6-7 is an open reading frame, and its role is uncertain. Trimming pared 8 bases from V and 4 bases from J, leaving 20 bases between. This CDR3 is 15 amino acids long. The CDR3 DNA follows: TGTGCCAGCTCCCCAGGAAGGGGCGTGGTCACTGAAGCTTTCTTT. The encoded protein is CASSPGRGVVTEAFF.

Only one count was recorded for this clone. This chain links TRBV6-5 with TRBJ2-5; no reliable D call. The length of the CDR3 is 13 residues. Per the germline V gene, CDR1 is MNHEY and CDR2 is SVGAGI. V lost 2 bases and J 7 bases, leaving 11 bases between the germline ends. The CDR3 loop reads CASSYGESGTQYF. In DNA, the CDR3 is TGTGCCAGCAGTTACGGAGAGAGTGGGACCCAGTACTTC.

This chain links TRBV2 with TRBJ2-2; D might be TRBD1 (6 bases). The CDR3 loop spans 13 amino acids. Trimming shortened V by 7 bases and J by 1 base, and 7 bases separated the two germline ends. Germline V gives CDR1 SNHLY, CDR2 FYNNEI. The CDR3 nucleotides are TGTGCCAGCAACAGGGTGAACACCGGGGAGCTGTTTTTT. Amino acids: CASNRVNTGELFF.

This clone showed up just a few times. This chain uses TRBV5-1 with TRBJ2-7; no firm D call. The germline V and J ends were trimmed by 0 bases and 3 bases, with 7 bases remaining between them. From germline, CDR1 is SGHRS and CDR2 YFSETQ. The CDR3 extends over 13 amino acids. The CDR3 nucleotides read TGCGCCAGCAGCTTGGGCTACCTCTACGAGCAGTACTTC. Encoded protein: CASSLGYLYEQYF.

The chain employs TRBV4-1 and TRBJ2-1; the D gene is possibly TRBD2 (5 bases). CDR3 size: 12 residues. The germline CDR1 and CDR2 sequences are MGHRA and YSYEKL. Trimming took off 1 base at V and 7 bases at J, with 5 bases between the two ends. The CDR3 loop is CASSQAGNEQFF. As DNA, the CDR3 is TGCGCCAGCAGCCAAGCGGGGAATGAGCAGTTCTTC.

This clone occurred once. V gene TRBV11-3 combines with J gene TRBJ2-1, with 7 nucleotides matching TRBD1. This CDR3 spans 13 amino acids. V lost 4 bases and J lost 8; bases outside the gene matches: 5. Germline CDR1 reads SGHNT; CDR2 reads YENEEA. The DNA for the CDR3 is TGTGCCAGCAGCTCCTACACAGGGGATGAGCAGTTCTTC. The encoded protein is CASSSYTGDEQFF.

The genes are TRBV5-4 and TRBJ1-1, with TRBD1 matching 9 bases. This CDR3 is built from 12 residues. Germline V gives CDR1 SGHNT, CDR2 YYREEE (reference sequence). J gave up 11 bases and V 5 bases, and 7 bases lay outside the gene matches. CDR3 sequence: CASSLNRGLAFF. Here the CDR3 DNA reads TGTGCCAGCAGTTTGAACAGGGGGCTCGCTTTCTTT.

The chain is built from TRBV2 and TRBJ2-3, with 7 bases matching TRBD1. The CDR3 spans 15 residues. CDR1 and CDR2 from the germline V gene are SNHLY and FYNNEI. V lost 6 bases and J lost 1; bases outside the gene matches: 7. The CDR3 DNA sequence: TGTGCCAGCAGGGCCCGGGACAGTCGCACAGATACGCAGTATTTT. This codes for CASRARDSRTDTQYF. Full variable domain (missing parts from reference TRBV2 and TRBJ2-3): EPEVTQTPSHQVTQMGQEVILRCVPISNHLYFYWYRQILGQKVEFLVSFYNNEISEKSEIFDDQFSVERPDGSNFTLKIRSTKLEDSAMYFCASRARDSRTDTQYFGPGTRLTVL.

The chain carries TRBV19 and TRBJ1-2, with no clear D. V was shortened by 4 bases and J by 6 bases, with 15 bases between the two germline ends. Germline V gives CDR1 LNHDA, CDR2 SQIVND (reference sequence). This CDR3 has 14 amino acids. CDR3 DNA: TGTGCCAGTAGTACCCCGACTGAAGGAAATGGCTACACCTTC. The encoded protein is CASSTPTEGNGYTF.

The V and J genes are TRBV10-3 and TRBJ1-1; possible D gene TRBD1, 6 bases. The CDR3 has 11 amino acids. The V end lost 4 bases, the J end lost 8 bases, and 8 bases lay between the germline ends. Germline-derived CDR1 and CDR2 are ENHRY and SYGVKD. The CDR3 nucleotides read TGTGCCATCAGTGGAACAGGGGAAGCTTTCTTT. Translating gives CAISGTGEAFF.